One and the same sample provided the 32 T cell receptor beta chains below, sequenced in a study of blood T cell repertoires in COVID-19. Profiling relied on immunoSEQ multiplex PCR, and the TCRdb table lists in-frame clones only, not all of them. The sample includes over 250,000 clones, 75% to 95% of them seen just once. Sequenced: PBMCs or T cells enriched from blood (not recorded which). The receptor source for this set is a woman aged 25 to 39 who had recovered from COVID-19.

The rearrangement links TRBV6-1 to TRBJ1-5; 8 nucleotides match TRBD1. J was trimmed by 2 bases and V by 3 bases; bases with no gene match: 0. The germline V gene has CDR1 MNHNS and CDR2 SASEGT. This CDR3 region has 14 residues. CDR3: CASSEDRGNQPQHF. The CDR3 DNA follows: TGTGCCAGCAGTGAGGACAGGGGCAATCAGCCCCAGCATTTT.

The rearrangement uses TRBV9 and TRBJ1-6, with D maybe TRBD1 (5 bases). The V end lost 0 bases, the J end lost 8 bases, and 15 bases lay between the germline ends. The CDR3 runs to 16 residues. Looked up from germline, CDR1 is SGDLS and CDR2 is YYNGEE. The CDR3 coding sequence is TGTGCCAGCAGCGTAGAAGAGACAGCTATCCATTCACCCCTCCACTTT. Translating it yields CASSVEETAIHSPLHF.

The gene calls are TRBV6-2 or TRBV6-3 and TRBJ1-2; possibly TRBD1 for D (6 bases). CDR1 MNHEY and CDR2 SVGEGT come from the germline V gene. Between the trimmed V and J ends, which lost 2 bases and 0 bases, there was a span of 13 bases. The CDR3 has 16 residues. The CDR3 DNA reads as TGTGCCAGCAGTTACAGATGGACAGCCCCTAACTATGGCTACACCTTC. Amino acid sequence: CASSYRWTAPNYGYTF.

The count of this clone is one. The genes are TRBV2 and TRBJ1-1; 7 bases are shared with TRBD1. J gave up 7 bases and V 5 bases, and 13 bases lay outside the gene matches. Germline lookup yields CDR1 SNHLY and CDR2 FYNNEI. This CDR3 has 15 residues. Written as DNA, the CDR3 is TGTGCCAGCAGTCGAATTGGGACAGCTACAGGTGAAGCTTTCTTT. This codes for CASSRIGTATGEAFF.

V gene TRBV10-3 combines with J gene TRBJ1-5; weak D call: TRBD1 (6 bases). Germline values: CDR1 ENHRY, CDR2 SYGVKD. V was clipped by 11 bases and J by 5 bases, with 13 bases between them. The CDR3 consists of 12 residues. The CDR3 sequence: CAAAGADQPQHF. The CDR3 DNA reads TGTGCCGCAGCAGGGGCAGATCAGCCCCAGCATTTT.

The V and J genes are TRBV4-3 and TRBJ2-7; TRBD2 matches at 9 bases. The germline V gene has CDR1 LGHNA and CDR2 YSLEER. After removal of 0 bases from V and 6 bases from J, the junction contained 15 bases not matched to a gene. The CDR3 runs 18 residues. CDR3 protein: CASSQDLPQVAGVAEQYF. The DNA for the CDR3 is TGCGCCAGCAGCCAAGATCTTCCGCAAGTAGCGGGAGTGGCCGAGCAGTACTTC.

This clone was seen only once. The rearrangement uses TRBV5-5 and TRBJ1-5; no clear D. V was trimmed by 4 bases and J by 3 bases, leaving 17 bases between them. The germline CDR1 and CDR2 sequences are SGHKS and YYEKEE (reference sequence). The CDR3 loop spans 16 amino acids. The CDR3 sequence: CASSRIAAGVNQPQHF. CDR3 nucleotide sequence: TGTGCCAGCAGCCGGATCGCAGCAGGCGTCAATCAGCCCCAGCATTTT. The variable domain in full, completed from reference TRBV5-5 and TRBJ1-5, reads DAGVTQSPTHLIKTRGQQVTLRCSPISGHKSVSWYQQVLGQGPQFIFQYYEKEERGRGNFPDRFSARQFPNYSSELNVNALLLGDSALYLCASSRIAAGVNQPQHFGDGTRLSIL.

CDR3 bases: TGTGCCAGTAGGTCATACCGGGGGGTCGGGGAGCTGTTTTTT. Its translation is CASRSYRGVGELFF. The V and J genes are TRBV19 and TRBJ2-2; 7 positions agree with TRBD2. Germline V CDR1 and CDR2: LNHDA, SQIVND (reference sequence). V shed 6 bases and J 7 bases; nucleotides not matched to a gene: 8. This CDR3 has 14 amino acids.

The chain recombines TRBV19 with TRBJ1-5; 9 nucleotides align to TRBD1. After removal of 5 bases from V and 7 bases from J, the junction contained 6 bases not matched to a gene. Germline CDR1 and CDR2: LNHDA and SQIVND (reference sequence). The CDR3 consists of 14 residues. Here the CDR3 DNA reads TGTGCCAGTAGTCTGACAGGGGGACGACAGCCCCAGCATTTT. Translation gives CASSLTGGRQPQHF.

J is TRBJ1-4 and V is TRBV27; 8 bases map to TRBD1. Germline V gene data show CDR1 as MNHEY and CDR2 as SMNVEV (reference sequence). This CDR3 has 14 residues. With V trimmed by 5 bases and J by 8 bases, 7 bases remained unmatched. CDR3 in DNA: TGTGCCAGCAGTGCTGGACAGGGAATCGAAAAACTGTTTTTT. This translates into CASSAGQGIEKLFF.

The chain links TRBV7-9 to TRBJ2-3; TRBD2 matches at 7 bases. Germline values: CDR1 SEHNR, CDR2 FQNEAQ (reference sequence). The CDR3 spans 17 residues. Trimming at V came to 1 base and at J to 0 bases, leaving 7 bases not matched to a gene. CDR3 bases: TGTGCCAGCAGCTTAGGACCTTCTAGCGGAAGCACAGATACGCAGTATTTT. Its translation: CASSLGPSSGSTDTQYF.

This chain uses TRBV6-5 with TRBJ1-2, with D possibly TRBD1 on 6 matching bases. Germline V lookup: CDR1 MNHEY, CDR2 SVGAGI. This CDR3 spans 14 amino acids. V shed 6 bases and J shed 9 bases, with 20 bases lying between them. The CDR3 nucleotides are TGTGCCAGCAGGGTTAGACAGGAGTGGAAGAGCTACACCTTC. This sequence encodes CASRVRQEWKSYTF.

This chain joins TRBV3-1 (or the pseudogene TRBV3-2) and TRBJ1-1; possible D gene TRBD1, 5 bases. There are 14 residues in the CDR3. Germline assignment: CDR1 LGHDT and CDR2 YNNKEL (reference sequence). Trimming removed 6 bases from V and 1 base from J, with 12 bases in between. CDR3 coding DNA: TGTGCCAGCAGTCGAGATACAGGGAACACTGAAGCTTTCTTT. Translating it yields CASSRDTGNTEAFF.

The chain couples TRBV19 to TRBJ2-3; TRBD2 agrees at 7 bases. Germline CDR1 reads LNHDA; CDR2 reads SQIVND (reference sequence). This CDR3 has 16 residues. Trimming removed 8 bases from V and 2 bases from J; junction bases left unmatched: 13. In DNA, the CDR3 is TGTGCCAGTCGTGGGCGGGAGAAAAGCTCCACAGATACGCAGTATTTT. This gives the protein CASRGREKSSTDTQYF.

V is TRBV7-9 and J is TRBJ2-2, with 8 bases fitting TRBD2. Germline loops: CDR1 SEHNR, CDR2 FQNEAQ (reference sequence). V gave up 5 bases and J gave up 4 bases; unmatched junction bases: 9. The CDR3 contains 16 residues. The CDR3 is CASSPLAGGGTGELFF. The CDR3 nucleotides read TGTGCCAGCAGCCCCCTAGCGGGTGGCGGCACCGGGGAGCTGTTTTTT.

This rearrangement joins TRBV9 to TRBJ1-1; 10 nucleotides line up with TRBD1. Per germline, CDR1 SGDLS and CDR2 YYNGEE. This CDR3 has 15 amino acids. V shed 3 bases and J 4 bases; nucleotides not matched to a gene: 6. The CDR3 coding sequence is TGTGCCAGCAGCGGAAGTTGGACAGGGGGCACTGAAGCTTTCTTT. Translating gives CASSGSWTGGTEAFF.

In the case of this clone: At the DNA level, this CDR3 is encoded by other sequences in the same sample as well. The CDR3, as DNA: TGCAGCGTTGAAGGGACAGGGGGGTACGAGCAGTACTTC. Amino acids: CSVEGTGGYEQYF. The rearrangement links TRBV29-1 to TRBJ2-7; TRBD1 matches 10 bases. V lost 1 base to trimming and J lost 4 bases; unmatched junction nucleotides: 1. This CDR3 contains 13 residues. Germline V gene data show CDR1 as SQVTM and CDR2 as ANQGSEA.

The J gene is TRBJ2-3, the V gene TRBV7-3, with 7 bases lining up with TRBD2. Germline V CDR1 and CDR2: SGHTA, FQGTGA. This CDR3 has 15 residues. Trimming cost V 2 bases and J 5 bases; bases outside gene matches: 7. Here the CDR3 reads CASSLVGGRGDTQYF. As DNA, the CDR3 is TGTGCCAGCAGCTTAGTGGGAGGGCGGGGAGATACGCAGTATTTT.

This CDR3 is CASDSQRGVVTEAFF. CDR3 DNA: TGTGCCAGTGACTCCCAGCGGGGGGTCGTCACTGAAGCTTTCTTT. This sequence joins TRBV6-6 and TRBJ1-1, with a possible D match to TRBD1 (5 bases). In germline, CDR1 is MNHNY, CDR2 SVGAGI (reference sequence). With 9 bases removed from V and 4 bases from J, the gap between germline ends came to 21 bases. The CDR3 extends over 15 amino acids.

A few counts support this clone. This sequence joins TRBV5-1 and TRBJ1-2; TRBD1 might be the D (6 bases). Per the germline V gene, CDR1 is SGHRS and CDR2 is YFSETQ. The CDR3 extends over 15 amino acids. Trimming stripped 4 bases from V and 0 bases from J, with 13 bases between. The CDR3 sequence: CASSLWTEANYGYTF. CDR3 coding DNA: TGCGCCAGCAGCCTATGGACAGAAGCTAACTATGGCTACACCTTC.

The CDR3 is CASSWGQGSTDTQYF. The CDR3 DNA is TGTGCCAGCAGTTGGGGACAGGGAAGCACAGATACGCAGTATTTT. The chain uses TRBV6-5 and TRBJ2-3, with TRBD1 matching 9 bases. The germline V gene has CDR1 MNHEY and CDR2 SVGAGI. The CDR3 covers 15 residues. Trimming took 4 bases from V and 0 from J; bases not matched to a gene: 2.

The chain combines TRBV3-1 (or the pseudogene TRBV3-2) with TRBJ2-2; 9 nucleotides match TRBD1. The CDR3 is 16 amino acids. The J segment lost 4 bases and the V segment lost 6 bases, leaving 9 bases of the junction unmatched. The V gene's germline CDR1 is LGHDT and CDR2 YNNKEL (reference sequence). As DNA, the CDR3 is TGTGCCAGCAGTGACACAGGGGGCAAGACCACCGGGGAGCTGTTTTTT. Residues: CASSDTGGKTTGELFF.

The CDR3 loop is CASSYRFNEKLFF. The CDR3 DNA sequence: TGTGCCAGCAGTTACAGGTTTAATGAAAAACTGTTTTTT. The gene calls are TRBV27 and TRBJ1-4; D possibly corresponds to TRBD1 (5 bases). The CDR3 extends over 13 amino acids. Germline-derived CDR1 and CDR2 are MNHEY and SMNVEV (reference sequence). With 4 bases removed from V and 4 bases from J, the gap between germline ends came to 7 bases.

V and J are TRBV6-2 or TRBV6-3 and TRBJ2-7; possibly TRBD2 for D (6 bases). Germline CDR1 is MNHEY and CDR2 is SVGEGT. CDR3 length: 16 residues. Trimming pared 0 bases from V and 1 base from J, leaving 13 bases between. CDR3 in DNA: TGTGCCAGCAGTTACTCTTTCCTAGCGCAGTCCTACGAGCAGTACTTC. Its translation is CASSYSFLAQSYEQYF.

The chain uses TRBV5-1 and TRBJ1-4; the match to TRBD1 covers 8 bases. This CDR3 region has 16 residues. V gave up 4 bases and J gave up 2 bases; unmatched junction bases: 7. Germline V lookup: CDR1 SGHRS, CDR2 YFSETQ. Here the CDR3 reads CASSPGDRHTNEKLFF. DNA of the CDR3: TGCGCCAGCAGCCCAGGGGACAGGCATACTAATGAAAAACTGTTTTTT. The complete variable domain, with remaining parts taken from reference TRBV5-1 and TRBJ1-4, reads KAGVTQTPRYLIKTRGQQVTLSCSPISGHRSVSWYQQTPGQGLQFLFEYFSETQRNKGNFPGRFSGRQFSNSRSEMNVSTLELGDSALYLCASSPGDRHTNEKLFFGSGTQLSVL.

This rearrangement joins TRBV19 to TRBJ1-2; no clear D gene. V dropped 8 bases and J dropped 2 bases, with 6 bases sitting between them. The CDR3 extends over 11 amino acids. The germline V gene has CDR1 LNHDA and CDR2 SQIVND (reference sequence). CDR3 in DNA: TGTGCCAGTGTGCAGAACTATGGCTACACCTTC. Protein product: CASVQNYGYTF.

The CDR3 sequence is CASSPLRLKHRVETQYF. The CDR3 nucleotides are TGTGCCAGCAGCCCCCTCCGCCTCAAACACAGGGTGGAGACCCAGTACTTC. The rearrangement uses TRBV28 and TRBJ2-5; tentatively, D is TRBD1 (6 bases). There are 17 residues in the CDR3. Germline assignment: CDR1 MDHEN and CDR2 SYDVKM. The V end lost 6 bases, the J end lost 5 bases, and 25 bases lay between the germline ends.

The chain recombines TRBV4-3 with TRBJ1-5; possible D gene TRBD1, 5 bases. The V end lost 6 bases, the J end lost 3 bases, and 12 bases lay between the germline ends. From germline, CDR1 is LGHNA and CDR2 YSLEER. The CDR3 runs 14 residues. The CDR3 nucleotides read TGCGCCAGCAGTCGTGACAGTTTCAATCAGCCCCAGCATTTT. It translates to CASSRDSFNQPQHF.

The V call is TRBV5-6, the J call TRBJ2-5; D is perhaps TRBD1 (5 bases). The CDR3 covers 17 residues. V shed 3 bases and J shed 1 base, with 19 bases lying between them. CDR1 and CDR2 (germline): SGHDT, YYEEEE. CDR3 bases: TGTGCCAGCAGCTCCCTAGGGGCAGGGCAAACCCAAGAGACCCAGTACTTC. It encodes CASSSLGAGQTQETQYF. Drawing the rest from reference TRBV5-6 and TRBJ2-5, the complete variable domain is DAGVTQSPTHLIKTRGQQVTLRCSPKSGHDTVSWYQQALGQGPQFIFQYYEEEERQRGNFPDRFSGHQFPNYSSELNVNALLLGDSALYLCASSSLGAGQTQETQYFGPGTRLLVL.

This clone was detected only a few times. The CDR3 is CASSLVAAGGQPQHF. As DNA, the CDR3 is TGTGCCAGCAGTTTAGTGGCCGCAGGGGGTCAGCCCCAGCATTTT. The chain combines TRBV28 with TRBJ1-5; 7 bases fit TRBD1. This CDR3 is built from 15 residues. Germline trimming cut 2 bases from V and 6 bases from J; bases unmatched to any gene: 7. From germline, CDR1 is MDHEN and CDR2 SYDVKM. Variable domain in full (rest from reference TRBV28 and TRBJ1-5): DVKVTQSSRYLVKRTGEKVFLECVQDMDHENMFWYRQDPGLGLRLIYFSYDVKMKEKGDIPEGYSVSREKKERFSLILESASTNQTSMYLCASSLVAAGGQPQHFGDGTRLSIL.

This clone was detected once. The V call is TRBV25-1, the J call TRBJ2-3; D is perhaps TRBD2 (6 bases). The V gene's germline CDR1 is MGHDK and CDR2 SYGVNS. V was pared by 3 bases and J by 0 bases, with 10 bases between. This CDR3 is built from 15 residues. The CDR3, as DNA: TGTGCCAGCAGTGATAGCGGAATTAGCACAGATACGCAGTATTTT. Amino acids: CASSDSGISTDTQYF.

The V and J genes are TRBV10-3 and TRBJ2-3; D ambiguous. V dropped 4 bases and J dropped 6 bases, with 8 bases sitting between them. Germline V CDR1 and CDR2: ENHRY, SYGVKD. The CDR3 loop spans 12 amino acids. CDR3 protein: CAISGSPDTQYF. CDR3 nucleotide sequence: TGTGCCATCAGTGGTAGTCCCGATACGCAGTATTTT.